What follows are 30 T cell receptor beta chains derived from one specimen sequenced in a study of OX40 agonist ivuxolimab in advanced cancers. Produced via immunoSEQ multiplex PCR; TCRdb's table is partial and in-frame only. The sample consists of tens of thousands of clones, around 85% of them appearing once. The sequencing here drew on CD4+ or CD8+ T cells sorted from blood, taken in a trial of the OX40 agonist ivuxolimab. The source of these receptors is an adult with an advanced solid tumor such as melanoma, head and neck, liver or kidney cancer.

The V and J genes are TRBV28 and TRBJ1-5; D is unclear. Germline values: CDR1 MDHEN, CDR2 SYDVKM. The CDR3 contains 11 residues. The V end was cut by 10 bases, the J end by 5 bases, with 9 bases between. The CDR3 DNA is TGTGCCACACAAGGCGATCAGCCCCAGCATTTT. Its translation: CATQGDQPQHF.

The V call is TRBV27, the J call TRBJ1-5, with D maybe TRBD1 (5 bases). Trimming pared 8 bases from V and 5 bases from J, leaving 19 bases between. The CDR3 sequence is 15 residues long. The germline V gene has CDR1 MNHEY and CDR2 SMNVEV (reference sequence). CDR3 protein: CASELGGSTDQPQHF. As DNA, the CDR3 is TGTGCCAGCGAATTGGGGGGATCGACGGATCAGCCCCAGCATTTT.

Only a few counts were recorded for this clone. The germline gene is not matched at one end of the junction; a read error may be the cause. The J gene is TRBJ1-6, the V gene TRBV10-3; unclear D gene. CDR1 and CDR2 (germline): ENHRY, SYGVKD. The CDR3 runs 16 residues. CDR3 DNA: TGTGCCAGCAGTTACAGTGGCCGAACCGGTGGGTCACCCCTCCACTTT. As protein: CASSYSGRTGGSPLHF.

This sequence joins TRBV5-1 and TRBJ2-7; no definite D call. CDR1 SGHRS and CDR2 YFSETQ come from the germline V gene. The CDR3 runs 16 residues. V dropped 2 bases and J dropped 2 bases, with 17 bases sitting between them. The CDR3: CASSFSMTSSTYEQYF. CDR3 coding DNA: TGCGCCAGCAGCTTCAGTATGACTTCCTCGACCTACGAGCAGTACTTC.

The chain combines TRBV7-7 with TRBJ2-1; 7 bases match TRBD1. Germline CDR1 SSHAT, CDR2 FNYEAQ (reference sequence). This CDR3 spans 12 amino acids. The trim removed 5 bases at V and 9 bases at J, leaving 4 bases unmatched. The CDR3 protein is CASSQPGGEQFF. CDR3 coding DNA: TGTGCCAGCAGCCAACCAGGGGGTGAGCAGTTCTTC.

This chain joins TRBV28 and TRBJ2-1; D remains unclear. Trimming took 5 bases from V and 2 from J, leaving 4 bases between them. The CDR3 consists of 12 residues. From germline, CDR1 is MDHEN and CDR2 SYDVKM. The CDR3 DNA reads TGTGCCAGCAGTGAGGCCTACAATGAGCAGTTCTTC. This translates into CASSEAYNEQFF.

The CDR3 sequence is CASAISGTSSYEQYF. CDR3 DNA sequence: TGTGCCAGTGCAATCTCCGGGACGTCTTCTTACGAGCAGTACTTC. The V call is TRBV19, the J call TRBJ2-7; D is tentatively TRBD1 or TRBD2 (5 bases each). Trimming shortened V by 8 bases and J by 4 bases, and 21 bases separated the two germline ends. The CDR3 extends over 15 amino acids. Germline V gives CDR1 LNHDA, CDR2 SQIVND (reference sequence).

The chain employs TRBV27 and TRBJ1-5; D is possibly TRBD1 (5 bases). Between the trimmed V and J ends, which lost 6 bases and 5 bases, there was a span of 11 bases. The germline V gene has CDR1 MNHEY and CDR2 SMNVEV (reference sequence). This CDR3 region has 13 residues. This CDR3 is CASRAGTYQPQHF. The CDR3 DNA reads TGTGCCAGCAGGGCAGGGACGTATCAGCCCCAGCATTTT.

This chain links TRBV7-3 with TRBJ2-1, with TRBD2 matching 12 bases. Germline V lookup: CDR1 SGHTA, CDR2 FQGTGA. The CDR3 is made up of 16 amino acids. Unmatched junction bases numbered 7, after V lost 2 bases and J lost 8 bases. The CDR3 loop reads CASSLGRLAGVDEQFF. In nucleotides, the CDR3 is TGTGCCAGCAGCTTAGGACGACTAGCGGGAGTCGATGAGCAGTTCTTC.

There are a few counts of this clone. The chain carries TRBV4-1 and TRBJ2-7, with 11 nucleotides matching TRBD2. CDR3 length: 15 residues. After removal of 6 bases from V and 3 bases from J, the junction contained 7 bases not matched to a gene. The germline CDR1 and CDR2 sequences are MGHRA and YSYEKL. CDR3 amino acids: CASRPILAGDYEQYF. CDR3 nucleotides: TGCGCCAGCAGACCGATACTAGCGGGGGACTACGAGCAGTACTTC.

This chain links TRBV7-9 with TRBJ2-5, with no clear D. Trimming left V 1 base short and J 1 base short, with 7 bases between. Germline CDR1 is SEHNR and CDR2 is FQNEAQ (reference sequence). The CDR3 contains 14 residues. The CDR3 region has the DNA TGTGCCAGCAGCTTAGTCCGGTCCCAAGAGACCCAGTACTTC. Its translation: CASSLVRSQETQYF. The complete variable domain, with remaining parts taken from reference TRBV7-9 and TRBJ2-5, reads DTGVSQNPRHKITKRGQNVTFRCDPISEHNRLYWYRQTLGQGPEFLTYFQNEAQLEKSRLLSDRFSAERPKGSFSTLEIQRTEQGDSAMYLCASSLVRSQETQYFGPGTRLLVL.

Points on this clone: At one of its ends the junction is not consistent with the germline gene, which may arise from a read error. This chain links TRBV4-1 with TRBJ2-2; possibly TRBD1 for D (5 bases). From germline, CDR1 is MGHRA and CDR2 YSYEKL. The CDR3 consists of 16 residues. CDR3 sequence: CASSQVVQVITRELFF. DNA of the CDR3: TGCGCCAGCAGCCAAGTCGTACAGGTCATCACCCGGGAGCTGTTTTTT.

V and J are TRBV10-2 and TRBJ2-4, with 9 bases aligning to TRBD1. V trimming: 5 bases; J trimming: 4 bases; junction bases outside the gene matches: 3. Germline loops: CDR1 WSHSY, CDR2 SAAADI. This CDR3 comprises 14 residues. CDR3 sequence (DNA): TGCGCCAGCAGTAGTGGACAGGGGAAAAACATTCAGTACTTC. Residues: CASSSGQGKNIQYF.

V is TRBV7-8 and J is TRBJ2-2, with 13 bases aligning to TRBD2. The germline V gene has CDR1 SGHVS and CDR2 FQNEAQ. The V segment lost 0 bases and the J segment 7 bases; nucleotides outside the gene matches: 11. The CDR3 has 19 amino acids. In DNA form, the CDR3 reads TGTGCCAGCAGCTTAGCTTTGACTAGCGGGGGGCTGTACAGCGGGGAGCTGTTTTTT. Residues: CASSLALTSGGLYSGELFF.

The chain joins TRBV30 to TRBJ1-6; 10 nucleotides line up with TRBD1. The ends lost 3 bases at V and 7 bases at J; junction bases unmatched: 9. The germline V gene has CDR1 GTSNPN and CDR2 SVGIG (reference sequence). This CDR3 is 16 amino acids long. CDR3 DNA sequence: TGTGCCTGGAGGGAATTGACAGGGGGCATGAATTCACCCCTCCACTTT. Translating it yields CAWRELTGGMNSPLHF. The complete variable domain, with remaining parts taken from reference TRBV30 and TRBJ1-6, reads SQTIHQWPATLVQPVGSPLSLECTVEGTSNPNLYWYRQAAGRGLQLLFYSVGIGQISSEVPQNLSASRPQDRQFILSSKKLLLSDSGFYLCAWRELTGGMNSPLHFGNGTRLTVT.

This chain joins TRBV30 and TRBJ2-2; 7 nucleotides line up with TRBD1. The CDR3 has 15 residues. CDR1 and CDR2 from the germline V gene are GTSNPN and SVGIG (reference sequence). After removal of 4 bases from V and 7 bases from J, the junction contained 12 bases not matched to a gene. The CDR3, as DNA: TGTGCCTGGACCCGGACAGGCTACAAAGGCGGGGAGCTGTTTTTT. Amino acid sequence: CAWTRTGYKGGELFF.

This clone is a singleton in its sample. The J gene is TRBJ2-2, the V gene TRBV19; a weak D match, TRBD1 (6 bases). This CDR3 has 16 residues. The V end lost 7 bases, the J end lost 3 bases, and 18 bases lay between the germline ends. The germline V gene encodes CDR1 LNHDA and CDR2 SQIVND (reference sequence). This CDR3 is CASTISGQIHTGELFF. DNA of the CDR3: TGTGCCAGTACGATCTCGGGACAAATTCACACCGGGGAGCTGTTTTTT.

The chain combines TRBV18 with TRBJ2-3; weak D call: TRBD1 (6 bases). V shed 3 bases and J shed 1 base, with 11 bases lying between them. Germline assignment: CDR1 KGHSH and CDR2 LQKENI. This CDR3 region has 15 residues. The CDR3 DNA is TGTGCCAGCTCACCTCGGACAGATGGCACAGATACGCAGTATTTT. It encodes CASSPRTDGTDTQYF. The whole variable domain, remainder taken from reference TRBV18 and TRBJ2-3, is NAGVMQNPRHLVRRRGQEARLRCSPMKGHSHVYWYRQLPEEGLKFMVYLQKENIIDESGMPKERFSAEFPKEGPSILRIQQVVRGDSAAYFCASSPRTDGTDTQYFGPGTRLTVL.

The rearrangement uses TRBV5-1 and TRBJ2-3; 9 bases are a match to TRBD1. CDR1 is SGHRS, CDR2 YFSETQ, per germline. The CDR3 totals 18 residues. Germline trimming cut 0 bases from V and 4 bases from J; bases unmatched to any gene: 12. The CDR3 region is CASSLVGQGMGFPDTQYF. CDR3 nucleotide sequence: TGCGCCAGCAGCTTGGTGGGACAGGGTATGGGGTTCCCAGATACGCAGTATTTT.

The chain couples TRBV9 to TRBJ2-2; 9 bases fit TRBD2. The CDR3 has 17 amino acids. Looked up from germline, CDR1 is SGDLS and CDR2 is YYNGEE. V shed 3 bases, J shed 0 bases, and the junction held 6 bases outside the gene matches. This CDR3 is CASSASLAGANTGELFF. Here the CDR3 DNA reads TGTGCCAGCAGCGCTTCTTTAGCGGGAGCGAACACCGGGGAGCTGTTTTTT.

The chain has TRBV5-1 and TRBJ2-7; 8 nucleotides line up with TRBD1. The CDR3 is 15 amino acids. Germline CDR1 is SGHRS and CDR2 is YFSETQ. J gave up 6 bases and V 1 base, and 9 bases lay outside the gene matches. The CDR3 DNA is TGCGCCAGCAGCTTGTCACCGGGACAGGCCGGCGAGCAGTACTTC. Protein: CASSLSPGQAGEQYF.

V and J are TRBV25-1 and TRBJ2-1; no clear D. Germline loops: CDR1 MGHDK, CDR2 SYGVNS. V gave up 8 bases and J gave up 7 bases, with 12 bases separating them. This CDR3 has 12 amino acids. The CDR3 region is CASGRTLNEQFF. CDR3 coding DNA: TGTGCCAGCGGGCGTACTTTGAATGAGCAGTTCTTC.

The chain uses TRBV19 and TRBJ2-3, with D possibly matching TRBD1 (5 bases). Deletions cut 7 bases from V and 3 bases from J, with 11 bases between. The CDR3 contains 13 residues. Germline V CDR1 and CDR2: LNHDA, SQIVND (reference sequence). CDR3 loop: CASKPTATDTQYF. CDR3 DNA sequence: TGTGCCAGTAAACCGACAGCGACAGATACGCAGTATTTT.

The chain links TRBV27 to TRBJ1-3, with D maybe TRBD1 (6 bases). The CDR3 contains 14 residues. Trimming stripped 6 bases from V and 4 bases from J, with 13 bases between. Germline CDR1 is MNHEY and CDR2 is SMNVEV (reference sequence). This chain's CDR3 is CASSRAGVGNTIYF. CDR3 DNA: TGTGCCAGCAGCCGCGCAGGGGTGGGAAACACCATATATTTT.

The V call is TRBV7-2, the J call TRBJ2-3; D is unclear. Germline loops: CDR1 SGHTA, CDR2 FQGNSA. With 1 base removed from V and 5 bases from J, the gap between germline ends came to 13 bases. This CDR3 spans 15 amino acids. The chain's CDR3 is CASSLVAWTVDTQYF. CDR3 DNA: TGTGCCAGCAGCTTAGTCGCTTGGACGGTAGATACGCAGTATTTT. Full variable domain (outside the CDR3, taken from reference TRBV7-2 and TRBJ2-3): GAGVSQSPSNKVTEKGKDVELRCDPISGHTALYWYRQSLGQGLEFLIYFQGNSAPDKSGLPSDRFSAERTGGSVSTLTIQRTQQEDSAVYLCASSLVAWTVDTQYFGPGTRLTVL.

J is TRBJ1-4 and V is TRBV7-9, with 7 bases that match TRBD1. V lost 1 base and J lost 5; bases outside the gene matches: 4. The CDR3 sequence is 15 residues long. CDR1 is SEHNR, CDR2 FQNEAQ, per germline (reference sequence). CDR3 amino acids: CASSLVNRGNEKLFF. The CDR3 nucleotides read TGTGCCAGCAGCTTAGTTAACAGGGGAAATGAAAAACTGTTTTTT.

This chain uses TRBV7-8 with TRBJ2-7; 12 nucleotides match TRBD2. Germline V lookup: CDR1 SGHVS, CDR2 FQNEAQ. The V gene end was trimmed by 5 bases and the J gene end by 7 bases; junction bases not matched to a gene: 9. This CDR3 is 15 amino acids long. The DNA of the CDR3 is TGTGCCAGCAGCGGAAGACTAGCGGGGGCTTGGGAGCAGTACTTC. This gives the protein CASSGRLAGAWEQYF.

The J gene is TRBJ2-1, the V gene TRBV6-6; 8 positions match TRBD1. Trimming at V came to 0 bases and at J to 3 bases, leaving 4 bases not matched to a gene. The CDR3 is made up of 16 amino acids. The V gene's germline CDR1 is MNHNY and CDR2 SVGAGI (reference sequence). The CDR3 nucleotides read TGTGCCAGCAGTTACTCGAGGACAGGGCTCTACAATGAGCAGTTCTTC. Its protein is CASSYSRTGLYNEQFF.

The rearrangement links TRBV5-1 to TRBJ1-1; no clear D. The CDR3 is 13 amino acids. Germline assignment: CDR1 SGHRS and CDR2 YFSETQ. V was shortened by 7 bases and J by 1 base, with 11 bases between the two germline ends. CDR3 loop: CASALSANTEAFF. The CDR3 coding sequence is TGCGCCAGCGCCTTATCCGCGAACACTGAAGCTTTCTTT.

The gene calls are TRBV5-1 and TRBJ2-7, with 9 positions matching TRBD1. V was pared by 4 bases and J by 3 bases, with 8 bases of the junction left unmatched. Germline lookup yields CDR1 SGHRS and CDR2 YFSETQ. This CDR3 is built from 15 residues. CDR3 in DNA: TGCGCCAGCAGCACCCTGCCGGGACAGGGCTACGAGCAGTACTTC. This translates into CASSTLPGQGYEQYF.